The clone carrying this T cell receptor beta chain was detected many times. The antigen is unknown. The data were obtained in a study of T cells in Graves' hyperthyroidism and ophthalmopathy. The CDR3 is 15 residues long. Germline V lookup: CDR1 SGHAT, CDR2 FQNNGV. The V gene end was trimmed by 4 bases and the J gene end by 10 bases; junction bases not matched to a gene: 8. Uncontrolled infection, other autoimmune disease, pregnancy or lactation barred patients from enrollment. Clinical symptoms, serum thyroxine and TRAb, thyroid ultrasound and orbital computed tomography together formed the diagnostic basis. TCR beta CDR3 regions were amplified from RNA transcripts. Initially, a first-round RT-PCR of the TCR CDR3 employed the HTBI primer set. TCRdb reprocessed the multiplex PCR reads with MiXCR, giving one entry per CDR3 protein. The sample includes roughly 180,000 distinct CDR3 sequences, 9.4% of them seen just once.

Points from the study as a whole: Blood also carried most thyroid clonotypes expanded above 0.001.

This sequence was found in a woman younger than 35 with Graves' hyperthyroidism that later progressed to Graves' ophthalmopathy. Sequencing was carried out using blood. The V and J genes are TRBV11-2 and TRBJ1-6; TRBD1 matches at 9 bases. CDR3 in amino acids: CASSSGTGMASPLHF. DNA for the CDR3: TGTGCCAGCAGCTCAGGGACAGGGATGGCATCACCCCTCCACTTT.